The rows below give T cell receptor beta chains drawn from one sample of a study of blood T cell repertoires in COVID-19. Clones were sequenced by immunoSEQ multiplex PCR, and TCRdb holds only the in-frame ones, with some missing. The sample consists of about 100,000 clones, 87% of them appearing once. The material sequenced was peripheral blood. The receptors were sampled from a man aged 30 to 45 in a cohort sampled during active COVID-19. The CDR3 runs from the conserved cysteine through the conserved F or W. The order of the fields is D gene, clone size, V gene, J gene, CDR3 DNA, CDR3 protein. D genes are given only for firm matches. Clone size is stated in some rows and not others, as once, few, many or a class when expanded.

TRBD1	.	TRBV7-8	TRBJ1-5	TGTGCCAGCAGCGCCCGGACAGGGGGCGACGGAGGCAATCAGCCCCAGCATTTT	CASSARTGGDGGNQPQHF
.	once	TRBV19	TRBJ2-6	TGTGCCAGTAGTACTCCTCAGGGGAGTGGGGCCAACGTCCTGACTTTC	CASSTPQGSGANVLTF
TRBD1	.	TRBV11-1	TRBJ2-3	TGTGCCAGCAGCCCAAGGCCAGCGGCAGACAGGGGTACGCAGTATTTT	CASSPRPAADRGTQYF
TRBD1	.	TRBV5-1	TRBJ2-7	TGCGCCAGCAGCTTTCGACAGGGGGCAACCTACGAGCAGTACTTC	CASSFRQGATYEQYF
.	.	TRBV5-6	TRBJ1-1	TGTGCCAGCAGCTTGGCCTGGGGCGGCACTGAAGCTTTCTTT	CASSLAWGGTEAFF
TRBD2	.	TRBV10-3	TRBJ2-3	TGTGCCATCAGGGGTAGCGGGGGGGGCACAGATACGCAGTATTTT	CAIRGSGGGTDTQYF
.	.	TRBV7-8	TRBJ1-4	TGTGCCAGCAGCTTATGGGGCCCTAATGAAAAACTGTTTTTT	CASSLWGPNEKLFF
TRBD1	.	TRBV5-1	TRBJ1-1	TGCGCCAGCAGCTTGGTCCAGGGGGGGAACACTGAAGCTTTCTTT	CASSLVQGGNTEAFF
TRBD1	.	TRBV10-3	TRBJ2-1	TGTGCCATCATGTCCAGGGGGCTGGGGAATGAGCAGTTCTTC	CAIMSRGLGNEQFF
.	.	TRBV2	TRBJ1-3	TGTGCCAGCAGGGGGGGGGATCGCTCTGGAAACACCATATATTTT	CASRGGDRSGNTIYF
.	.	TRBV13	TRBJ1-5	TGTGCCAGCAGCCTACACATGGACCGGGGGAGCAATCAGCCCCAGCATTTT	CASSLHMDRGSNQPQHF
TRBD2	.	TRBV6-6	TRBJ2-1	TGTGCCAGCAGCGACAGACTAGCGGGGAACAATGAGCAGTTCTTC	CASSDRLAGNNEQFF
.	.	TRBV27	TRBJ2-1	TGTGCCAGCAGTAATGGGGCTCCTGGGGGGAACAATGAGCAGTTCTTC	CASSNGAPGGNNEQFF
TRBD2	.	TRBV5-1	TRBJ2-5	TGCGCCAGCAGCTTGCGGACTAGCGGGGCCCGGGAGACCCAGTACTTC	CASSLRTSGARETQYF
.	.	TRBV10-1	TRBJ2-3	TGCGCCAGCAGTGAGTCGCTGGTACCAGGCGTGTTGTTCACAGATACGCAGTATTTT	CASSESLVPGVLFTDTQYF
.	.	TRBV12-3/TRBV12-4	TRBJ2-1	TGTGCCAGCATGAGGGGGGGATACAATGAGCAGTTCTTC	CASMRGGYNEQFF
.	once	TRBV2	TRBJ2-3	TGTGCCAGCCGGGCCGCTCTAGCGACAGATACGCAGTATTTT	CASRAALATDTQYF
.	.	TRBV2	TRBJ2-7	TGTGCCAGCAGGTGGCGGAGCGGGCCCTCCTACGAGCAGTACTTC	CASRWRSGPSYEQYF
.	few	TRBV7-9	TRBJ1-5	TGTGCCAGCAGCTTGGGACAAGGGAATCAGCCCCAGCATTTT	CASSLGQGNQPQHF
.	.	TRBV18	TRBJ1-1	TGTGCCAGCTCACCAGGGCAGGTTAACACTGAAGCTTTCTTT	CASSPGQVNTEAFF
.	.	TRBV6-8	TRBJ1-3	TGTGCCAGCGGGATCGAAGGACAGCACTCTGGAAACACCATATATTTT	CASGIEGQHSGNTIYF
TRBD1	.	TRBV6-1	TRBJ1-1	TGTGCCAGCAGTGAAGTTCAGGGGGCAGGAGGTGAAGCTTTCTTT	CASSEVQGAGGEAFF
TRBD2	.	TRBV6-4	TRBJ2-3	TGTGCCAGCAGTCTATACCCAGCGGGGGGCGCAGATACGCAGTATTTT	CASSLYPAGGADTQYF
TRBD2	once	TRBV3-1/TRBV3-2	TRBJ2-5	TGTGCCAGCAGCCAAGATCTAGCGGGGGGCCAAGAGACCCAGTACTTC	CASSQDLAGGQETQYF
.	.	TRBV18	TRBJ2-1	TGTGCCAGCTCACCAGATAGGGGTGAGACAGAGCAGTTCTTC	CASSPDRGETEQFF
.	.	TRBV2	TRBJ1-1	TGTGCCAGCAGTGTGGGCATGAACACTGAAGCTTTCTTT	CASSVGMNTEAFF
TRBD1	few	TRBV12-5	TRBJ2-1	TGTGCTAGTGGTTTTCGACAGGGCGGCTCCTACAATGAGCAGTTCTTC	CASGFRQGGSYNEQFF
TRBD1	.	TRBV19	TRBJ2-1	TGTGCCAGTAGTTCGACAGGGGCCCCCGGTGAGCAGTTCTTC	CASSSTGAPGEQFF
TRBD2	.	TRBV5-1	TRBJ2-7	TGCGCCAGCCAACCGACAGCGGGGGGGCCCTACGAGCAGTACTTC	CASQPTAGGPYEQYF
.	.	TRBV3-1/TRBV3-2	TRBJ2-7	TGTGCCAGCAGCCGGGGCGAAGCCTACGAGCAGTACTTC	CASSRGEAYEQYF
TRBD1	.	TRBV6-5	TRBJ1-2	TGTGCCAGCAGGAGATTCAAGACAGGGAACTATGGCTACACCTTC	CASRRFKTGNYGYTF
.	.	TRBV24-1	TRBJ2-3	TGTGCCACCAGTGAAAGGGGACTCATTAACACAGATACGCAGTATTTT	CATSERGLINTDTQYF
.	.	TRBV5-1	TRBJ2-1	TGCGCCAGCAGCGCCGGGACAACGCATACCTACAATGAGCAGTTCTTC	CASSAGTTHTYNEQFF
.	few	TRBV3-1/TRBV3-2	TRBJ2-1	TGTGCCAGCAGCCAGGCGGGGCCTCAGAATGAGCAGTTCTTC	CASSQAGPQNEQFF
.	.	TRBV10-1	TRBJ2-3	TGCGCCAGCAGTGAGTTGGGGGCCACAGATACGCAGTATTTT	CASSELGATDTQYF
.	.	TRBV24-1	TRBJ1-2	TGTGCCACCAGTGGAGGCTTCCCCTATGGCTACACCTTC	CATSGGFPYGYTF
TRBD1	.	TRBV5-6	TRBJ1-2	TGTGCCAGCAGCTTCCGGGACAGGCCCGCTAACTATGGCTACACCTTC	CASSFRDRPANYGYTF
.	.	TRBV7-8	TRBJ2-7	TGTGCCAGCAGCCTTACGAACGAGCCCTCCTACGAGCAGTACTTC	CASSLTNEPSYEQYF
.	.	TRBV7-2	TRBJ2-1	TGTGCCAGCAGCTTTGGGCTAGCGCGCCCCAATGAGCAGTTCTTC	CASSFGLARPNEQFF
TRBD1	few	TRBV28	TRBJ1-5	TGTGCCAGCAGGCCCGGGGGGACAGGGGTTGGTCAGCCCCAGCATTTT	CASRPGGTGVGQPQHF
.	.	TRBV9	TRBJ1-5	TGTGCCAGCAGCGTATGGGGGGGCGCGGGTCAGCCCCAGCATTTT	CASSVWGGAGQPQHF
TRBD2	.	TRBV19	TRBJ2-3	TGTGCCAGTAGTCCAGGACTAGGCGGAGATACGCAGTATTTT	CASSPGLGGDTQYF
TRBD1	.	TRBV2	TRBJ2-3	TGTGCCAGCTCGGGGGCGGGACAGGGGGCAGATACGCAGTATTTT	CASSGAGQGADTQYF
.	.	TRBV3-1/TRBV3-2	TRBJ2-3	TGTGCCAGCAGCCAAGGTCGGGGCACAGATACGCAGTATTTT	CASSQGRGTDTQYF
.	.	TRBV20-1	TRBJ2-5	TGCAGTGCTAGTCCTAGCGTTGCGGAGACCCAGTACTTC	CSASPSVAETQYF
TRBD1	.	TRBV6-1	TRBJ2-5	TGTGCCAGCAGTGAAGGGACAGGGGCTCAAGAGACCCAGTACTTC	CASSEGTGAQETQYF
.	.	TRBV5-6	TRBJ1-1	TGTGCCAGCAGCTTGCGCCAGGGGAGCACTGAAGCTTTCTTT	CASSLRQGSTEAFF
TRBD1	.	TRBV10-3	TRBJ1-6	TGTGCCATCAGGGGGACAGGGGATTATAATTCACCCCTCCACTTT	CAIRGTGDYNSPLHF
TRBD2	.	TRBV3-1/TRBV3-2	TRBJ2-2	TGTGCCAGCAGCCACCTCAGGACTAGCGGGGGGGCCTTCACCGGGGAGCTGTTTTTT	CASSHLRTSGGAFTGELFF
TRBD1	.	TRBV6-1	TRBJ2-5	TGTGCCAGCAGTGATTGGACAGGGGTGACCCAGTACTTC	CASSDWTGVTQYF
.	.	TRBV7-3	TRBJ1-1	TGTGCCAGCAGCTTAACGACAAACACTGAAGCTTTCTTT	CASSLTTNTEAFF
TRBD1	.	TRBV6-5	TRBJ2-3	TGTGCCAGCAGTCCCGGGACAGGGGGCGTAGATACGCAGTATTTT	CASSPGTGGVDTQYF